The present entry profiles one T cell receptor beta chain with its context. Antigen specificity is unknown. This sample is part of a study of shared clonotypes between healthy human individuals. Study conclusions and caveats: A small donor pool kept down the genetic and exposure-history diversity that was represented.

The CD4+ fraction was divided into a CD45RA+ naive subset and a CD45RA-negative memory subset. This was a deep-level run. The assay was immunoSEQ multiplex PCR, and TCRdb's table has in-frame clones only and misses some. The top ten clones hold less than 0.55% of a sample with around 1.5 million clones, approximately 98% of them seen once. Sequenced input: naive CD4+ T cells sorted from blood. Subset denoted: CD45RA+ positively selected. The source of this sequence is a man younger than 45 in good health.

CDR3 residues: CASGLAGNTGELFF. The CDR3 region has the DNA TGTGCCAGTGGACTAGCGGGGAACACCGGGGAGCTGTTTTTT. The rearrangement uses TRBV27 and TRBJ2-2; 11 bases are shared with TRBD2. CDR1 MNHEY and CDR2 SMNVEV come from the germline V gene (reference sequence). After removal of 9 bases from V and 1 base from J, the junction contained 1 base not matched to a gene. The CDR3 consists of 14 residues.